This TCR beta chain is from a study of T cells in Graves' hyperthyroidism and ophthalmopathy. Study context: Peripheral blood draws took place at initial diagnosis, ahead of any treatment.

There are many counts of this clonotype. This CDR3 region has 13 residues. The V and J ends lost 6 bases and 4 bases, in that order; junction bases with no gene match: 3. From germline, CDR1 is KGHDR and CDR2 SFDVKD. Amplified TCR beta CDR3 regions came from RNA transcripts. HTBI primers were employed in a first-round RT-PCR of the TCR CDR3. TCRdb reanalysed the multiplex PCR reads using MiXCR and keeps one entry per CDR3 protein. The sample lists nearly 750,000 distinct CDR3 sequences, around a third occurring once. The V gene is TRBV24-1, the J gene TRBJ2-7, with 9 bases matching TRBD1. The specimen sequenced was blood. The receptor comes from a woman aged 40 to 50 with Graves' hyperthyroidism. CDR3 protein: CATSQGQGYEQYF. In DNA, the CDR3 is TGTGCCACCAGTCAGGGACAGGGTTACGAGCAGTACTTC.